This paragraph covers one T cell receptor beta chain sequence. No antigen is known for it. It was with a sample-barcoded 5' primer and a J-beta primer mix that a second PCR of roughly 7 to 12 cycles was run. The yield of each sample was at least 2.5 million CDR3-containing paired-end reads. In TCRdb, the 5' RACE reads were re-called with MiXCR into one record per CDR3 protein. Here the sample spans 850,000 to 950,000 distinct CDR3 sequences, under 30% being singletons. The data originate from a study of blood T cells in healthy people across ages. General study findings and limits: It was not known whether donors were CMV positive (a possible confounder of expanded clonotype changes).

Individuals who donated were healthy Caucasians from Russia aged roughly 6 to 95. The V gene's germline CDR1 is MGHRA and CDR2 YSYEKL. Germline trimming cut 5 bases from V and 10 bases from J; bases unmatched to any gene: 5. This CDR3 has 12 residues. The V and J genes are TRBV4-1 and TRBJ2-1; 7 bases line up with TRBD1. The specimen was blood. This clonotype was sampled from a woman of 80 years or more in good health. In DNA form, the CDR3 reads TGCGCCAGCAGCTCGACAGGGCAGGAGCAGTTCTTC. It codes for CASSSTGQEQFF.